The source of this TCR beta chain is a study of control samples from healthy donors and cancer patients. Only in-frame clones appear in the TCRdb table, and some are missing; sequencing was by immunoSEQ multiplex PCR. The sample has around 18,000 clones, around 83% seen once; the top ten hold approximately 10%. Germline assignment: CDR1 SGDLS and CDR2 YYNGEE. The CDR3 consists of 14 residues. V lost 0 bases and J lost 0, with 7 bases in between. The chain joins TRBV9 to TRBJ2-7; D is uncertain. This TCR derives from a woman aged 65 to 85 with colorectal cancer. The sample was PBMCs. CDR3 DNA sequence: TGTGCCAGCAGCGTAGGGGGTAGCTCCTACGAGCAGTACTTC. It translates to CASSVGGSSYEQYF.